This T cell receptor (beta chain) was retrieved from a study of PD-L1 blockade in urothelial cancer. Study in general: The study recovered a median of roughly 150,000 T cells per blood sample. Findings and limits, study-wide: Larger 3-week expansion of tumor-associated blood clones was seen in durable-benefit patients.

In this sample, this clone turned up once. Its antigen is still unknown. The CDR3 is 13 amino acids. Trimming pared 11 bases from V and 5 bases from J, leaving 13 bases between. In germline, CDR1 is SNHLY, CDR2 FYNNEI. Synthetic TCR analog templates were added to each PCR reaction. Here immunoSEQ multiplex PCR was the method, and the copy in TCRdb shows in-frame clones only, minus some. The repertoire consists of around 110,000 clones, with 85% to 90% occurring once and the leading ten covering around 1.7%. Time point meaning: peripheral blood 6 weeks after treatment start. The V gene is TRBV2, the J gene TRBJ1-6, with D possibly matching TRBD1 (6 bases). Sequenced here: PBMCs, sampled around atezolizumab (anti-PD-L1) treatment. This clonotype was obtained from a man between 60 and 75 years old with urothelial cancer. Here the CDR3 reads CAGGGQNNSPLHF. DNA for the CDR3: TGTGCCGGGGGGGGACAAAATAATTCACCCCTCCACTTT.